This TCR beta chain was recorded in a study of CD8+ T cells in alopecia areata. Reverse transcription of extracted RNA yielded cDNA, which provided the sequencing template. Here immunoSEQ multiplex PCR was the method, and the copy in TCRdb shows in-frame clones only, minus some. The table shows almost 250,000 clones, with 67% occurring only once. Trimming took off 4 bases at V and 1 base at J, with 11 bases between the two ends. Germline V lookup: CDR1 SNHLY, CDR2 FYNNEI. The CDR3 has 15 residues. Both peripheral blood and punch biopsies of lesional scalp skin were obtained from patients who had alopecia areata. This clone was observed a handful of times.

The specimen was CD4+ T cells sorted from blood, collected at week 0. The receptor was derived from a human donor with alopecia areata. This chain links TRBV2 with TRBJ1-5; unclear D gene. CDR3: CASSGGLASNQPQHF. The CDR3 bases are TGTGCCAGCAGTGGAGGTTTAGCAAGCAATCAGCCCCAGCATTTT.